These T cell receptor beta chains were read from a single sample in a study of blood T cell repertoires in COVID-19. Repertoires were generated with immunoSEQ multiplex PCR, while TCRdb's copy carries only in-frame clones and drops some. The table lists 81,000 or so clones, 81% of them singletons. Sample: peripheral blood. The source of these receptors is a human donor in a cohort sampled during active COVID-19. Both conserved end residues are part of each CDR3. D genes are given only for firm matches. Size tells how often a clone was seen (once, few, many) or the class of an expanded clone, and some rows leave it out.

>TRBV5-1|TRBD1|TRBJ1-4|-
CASSLVGTGGEKLFF
TGCGCCAGCAGCTTGGTTGGGACAGGGGGCGAAAAACTGTTTTTT
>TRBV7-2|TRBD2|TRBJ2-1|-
CASRSPGAGGVNEQFF
TGTGCCAGCAGATCCCCCGGGGCGGGGGGTGTTAATGAGCAGTTCTTC
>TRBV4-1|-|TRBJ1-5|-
CASSHPVSNQPQHF
TGCGCCAGCAGCCACCCAGTTAGCAATCAGCCCCAGCATTTT
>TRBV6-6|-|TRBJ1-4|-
CASSPGEKLFF
TGTGCCAGCAGCCCGGGGGAAAAACTGTTTTTT
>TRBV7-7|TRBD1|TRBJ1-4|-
CASSAGQGNEKLFF
TGTGCTAGCAGCGCGGGACAGGGGAATGAAAAACTGTTTTTT
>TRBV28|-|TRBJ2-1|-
CASSLGGNRLEQFF
TGTGCCAGCAGTTTAGGGGGGAATCGGCTTGAGCAGTTCTTC
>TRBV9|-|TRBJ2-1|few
CASTLTGSSYNEQFF
TGTGCCAGCACTCTTACAGGGAGCTCCTACAATGAGCAGTTCTTC
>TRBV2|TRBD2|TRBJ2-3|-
CASRRFDGGTDTQYF
TGTGCCAGCAGGCGGTTTGACGGGGGGACAGATACGCAGTATTTT
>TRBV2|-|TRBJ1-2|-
CASTPEGGRAGGYTF
TGTGCCAGCACCCCGGAGGGGGGGCGCGCGGGTGGCTACACCTTC
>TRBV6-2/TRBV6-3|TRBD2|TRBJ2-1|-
CASSYGLAGLNEQFF
TGTGCCAGCAGTTACGGACTAGCGGGGCTCAATGAGCAGTTCTTC
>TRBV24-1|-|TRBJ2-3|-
CATRETGTDTQYF
TGTGCCACCAGGGAGACAGGCACAGATACGCAGTATTTT
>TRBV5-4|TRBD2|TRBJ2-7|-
CASSFGGLAGGLPYEQYF
TGTGCCAGCAGCTTCGGCGGACTAGCGGGGGGACTTCCCTACGAGCAGTACTTC
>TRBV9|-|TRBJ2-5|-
CASSASGGQETQYF
TGTGCCAGCAGCGCCTCAGGGGGGCAAGAGACCCAGTACTTC
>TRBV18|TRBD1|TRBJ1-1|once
CASSPRQGTTNTEAFF
TGTGCCAGCTCACCAAGACAGGGCACCACGAACACTGAAGCTTTCTTT
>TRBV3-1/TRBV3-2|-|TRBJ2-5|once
CASSQGHETQYF
TGTGCCAGCAGCCAAGGTCATGAGACCCAGTACTTC
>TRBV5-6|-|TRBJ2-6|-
CASSRLPRRSGANVLTF
TGTGCCAGCAGCCGACTCCCCCGTCGCTCTGGGGCCAACGTCCTGACTTTC
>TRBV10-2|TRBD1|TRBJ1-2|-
CASSESWDRGKGYTF
TGCGCCAGCAGTGAGTCTTGGGACAGGGGTAAAGGCTACACCTTC